The clone carrying this T cell receptor (beta chain) was found a few times. What it recognizes is unknown. This entry belongs to a study of T cells in Graves' hyperthyroidism and ophthalmopathy. General study results and limits: Most clonotypes that expanded in the thyroid above 0.001 also showed up in blood.

TCR beta CDR3 region amplification was performed from RNA transcripts. TCR CDR3 underwent first-round RT-PCR with the HTBI primer set. MiXCR was run by TCRdb on the multiplex PCR reads, yielding one entry per CDR3 protein. The data contain 400,000 or so distinct CDR3 sequences, over 12% of them singletons. Clinical symptoms, serum thyroxine and TRAb, thyroid ultrasound and orbital computed tomography were used for the diagnoses. The source of this sequence is a man aged 45-65 years with Graves' ophthalmopathy. Sequenced material: blood.

This CDR3 is CSARDPSRGGIDGYTF. Here the CDR3 DNA reads TGCAGTGCTAGAGATCCCTCCCGAGGGGGGATTGATGGCTACACCTTC. The gene calls are TRBV20-1 and TRBJ1-2; possibly TRBD1 for D (6 bases). V was pared by 0 bases and J by 6 bases, with 20 bases between. Per germline, CDR1 DFQATT and CDR2 SNEGSKA (reference sequence). The length of the CDR3 is 16 residues.